The 22 T cell receptor beta chains below were found in one sample sequenced in a study of shared clonotypes between healthy human individuals. Repertoires were generated with immunoSEQ multiplex PCR, while TCRdb's copy carries only in-frame clones and drops some. Among about 450,000 clones listed, roughly 80% were seen once. The sample was PBMCs. These receptors were taken from a middle-aged woman in good health. Some clones in this sample may be carry-over from other donors' samples.

This clone has only a few counts. CDR3 nucleotides: TGCGCCAGCTCGCGGACAGGCACCGGCTATGGCTACACCTTC. Protein: CASSRTGTGYGYTF. The chain uses TRBV5-1 and TRBJ1-2; 7 bases align to TRBD1. V shed 7 bases and J 4 bases; nucleotides not matched to a gene: 10. This CDR3 is built from 14 residues. Germline V gives CDR1 SGHRS, CDR2 YFSETQ.

A note on this clone: A far larger clone is a single base away, which makes a read error likely. The chain is built from TRBV10-3 and TRBJ1-2; D is possibly TRBD1 (5 bases). CDR1 is ENHRY, CDR2 SYGVKD, per germline. CDR3 size: 13 residues. CDR3 in amino acids: CAISEQGDYGCTF. DNA of the CDR3: TGTGCCATCAGTGAGCAGGGCGACTATGGCTGCACCTTC.

This chain uses TRBV5-1 with TRBJ2-4; a possible D gene is TRBD1 (5 bases). The CDR3 length is 15 residues. Trimming cost V 4 bases and J 8 bases, with 19 bases left between them. Germline CDR1 reads SGHRS; CDR2 reads YFSETQ. The CDR3 reads CASSPGYYGADIQYF. The DNA of the CDR3 is TGCGCCAGCAGCCCAGGGTATTATGGTGCGGACATTCAGTACTTC.

This chain joins TRBV28 and TRBJ1-2, with a weak D call TRBD1 (5 bases). Germline V gene sequence: CDR1 MDHEN, CDR2 SYDVKM. CDR3 length: 15 amino acids. V dropped 7 bases and J dropped 5 bases, with 20 bases sitting between them. This chain's CDR3 is CASKAPGQGRYGYTF. In DNA, the CDR3 is TGTGCCAGCAAAGCCCCCGGGCAGGGACGGTATGGCTACACCTTC.

In its sample, this clone was seen a few times. The rearrangement links TRBV18 to TRBJ2-3; TRBD1 matches 8 bases. Unmatched junction bases numbered 10, after V lost 6 bases and J lost 2 bases. The CDR3 totals 16 residues. Germline CDR1 and CDR2: KGHSH and LQKENI. CDR3 sequence: CASSPRQGTNTDTQYF. The CDR3 coding sequence is TGTGCCAGCTCGCCTCGACAGGGGACGAACACAGATACGCAGTATTTT.

This clone was observed a single time. The J gene is TRBJ2-7, the V gene TRBV2; 11 nucleotides align to TRBD2. Germline V gives CDR1 SNHLY, CDR2 FYNNEI. The CDR3 totals 16 residues. After removal of 6 bases from V and 0 bases from J, the junction contained 7 bases not matched to a gene. CDR3 sequence reads: CASRPGTSGFSYEQYF. The CDR3 DNA sequence: TGTGCCAGCAGGCCTGGGACTAGCGGTTTCTCCTACGAGCAGTACTTC.

The J gene is TRBJ1-4, the V gene TRBV2, with 9 nucleotides matching TRBD1. This CDR3 contains 16 residues. Germline CDR1 SNHLY, CDR2 FYNNEI. V was clipped by 6 bases and J by 0 bases; unmatched bases: 5. CDR3 DNA sequence: TGTGCCAGCAGACGGACAGGGGCTGCAACTAATGAAAAACTGTTTTTT. Amino acids: CASRRTGAATNEKLFF.

The genes are TRBV7-8 and TRBJ2-2, with D possibly matching TRBD2 (6 bases). The CDR3 covers 17 residues. Trimming shortened V by 5 bases and J by 5 bases, and 21 bases separated the two germline ends. Germline CDR1 SGHVS, CDR2 FQNEAQ. CDR3 in DNA: TGTGCCAGCAGCGCCAGCCTCGGAGGGAGTGGGACCGGGGAGCTGTTTTTT. It specifies CASSASLGGSGTGELFF.

V is TRBV5-6 and J is TRBJ2-3; D call uncertain. Germline CDR1 and CDR2: SGHDT and YYEEEE. The CDR3 has 13 residues. The ends were cut back, 1 base at V and 2 bases at J, with 5 bases in the middle. This chain's CDR3 is CASSLTSTDTQYF. For the CDR3, the DNA is TGTGCCAGCAGCTTGACGTCCACAGATACGCAGTATTTT. The whole variable domain, filled in from reference TRBV5-6 and TRBJ2-3, reads DAGVTQSPTHLIKTRGQQVTLRCSPKSGHDTVSWYQQALGQGPQFIFQYYEEEERQRGNFPDRFSGHQFPNYSSELNVNALLLGDSALYLCASSLTSTDTQYFGPGTRLTVL.

The table lists this clone with a few counts. This sequence joins TRBV7-2 and TRBJ2-7, with 11 bases fitting TRBD2. Germline lookup yields CDR1 SGHTA and CDR2 FQGNSA. The CDR3 totals 15 residues. Trimming took 5 bases from V and 4 from J; bases not matched to a gene: 7. The DNA of the CDR3 is TGTGCCAGCAGCCACGATACTAGCGGGAGTTACGAGCAGTACTTC. This sequence encodes CASSHDTSGSYEQYF.

The gene calls are TRBV6-5 and TRBJ2-2; the D gene is possibly TRBD1 (6 bases). CDR1 and CDR2 from the germline V gene are MNHEY and SVGAGI. V was trimmed by 6 bases and J by 4 bases, leaving 12 bases between them. The CDR3 has 14 residues. CDR3 sequence: CASRPNRVTGELFF. Here the CDR3 DNA reads TGTGCCAGCAGACCCAACAGGGTCACCGGGGAGCTGTTTTTT.

CDR3 sequence: CASSPSHGAALGDQPQHF. In DNA form, the CDR3 reads TGTGCCAGCAGCCCATCCCACGGGGCAGCCCTCGGGGATCAGCCCCAGCATTTT. This chain links TRBV21-1 with TRBJ1-5. TRBV21-1 is noted as a pseudogene. This CDR3 has 18 amino acids.

This chain links TRBV6-5 with TRBJ2-2; 10 nucleotides line up with TRBD2. CDR3 length: 16 residues. Trimming at V came to 4 bases and at J to 7 bases, leaving 9 bases not matched to a gene. Germline V gives CDR1 MNHEY, CDR2 SVGAGI. The CDR3: CASSWTLAGVGGELFF. CDR3 DNA sequence: TGTGCCAGCAGTTGGACTCTAGCGGGAGTGGGCGGGGAGCTGTTTTTT.

The V call is TRBV15, the J call TRBJ1-5; possibly TRBD1 for D (5 bases). CDR1 LNHNV and CDR2 YYDKDF come from the germline V gene (reference sequence). The CDR3 totals 16 residues. V dropped 1 base and J dropped 9 bases, with 19 bases sitting between them. CDR3: CATSRANTGVAWPQHF. The CDR3 nucleotides are TGTGCCACCAGCAGAGCGAATACGGGGGTTGCCTGGCCCCAGCATTTT. Based on the CDR3 plus reference TRBV15 and TRBJ1-5, the full variable domain is DAMVIQNPRYQVTQFGKPVTLSCSQTLNHNVMYWYQQKSSQAPKLLFHYYDKDFNNEADTPDNFQSRRPNTSFCFLDIRSPGLGDTAMYLCATSRANTGVAWPQHFGDGTRLSIL.

The V and J genes are TRBV19 and TRBJ1-1; possible D gene TRBD1, 5 bases. V was cut by 7 bases and J by 1 base, with 19 bases left in between. CDR3 size: 16 residues. The germline V gene has CDR1 LNHDA and CDR2 SQIVND (reference sequence). The CDR3 DNA sequence: TGTGCCAGTAACTCAGGGCTTGGTGGGAGGAACACTGAAGCTTTCTTT. The encoded protein is CASNSGLGGRNTEAFF.

This clone was seen just once. The chain combines TRBV7-8 with TRBJ2-3; a weak D match, TRBD2 (6 bases). The CDR3 covers 21 residues. With 1 base removed from V and 0 bases from J, the gap between germline ends came to 26 bases. The germline CDR1 and CDR2 sequences are SGHVS and FQNEAQ. The CDR3 region is CASSLGRRLSVSGTSTDTQYF. The CDR3 DNA reads TGTGCCAGCAGCTTAGGCCGACGCCTCTCCGTTAGCGGTACTAGCACAGATACGCAGTATTTT.

This clone was seen a handful of times. Other nucleotide sequences from this sample produce the same CDR3. V and J are TRBV15 and TRBJ1-5; D not certain. CDR1 is LNHNV, CDR2 YYDKDF, per germline (reference sequence). The CDR3 loop spans 13 amino acids. V shed 0 bases and J shed 6 bases, with 6 bases lying between them. This CDR3 reads CATSRDPGQPQHF. CDR3 sequence (DNA): TGTGCCACCAGCAGAGATCCCGGTCAGCCCCAGCATTTT.

Comments on this clone: Being one base from a much bigger clone, this may be a read error. Distinct nucleotide sequences in the sample also encode this CDR3. V is TRBV18 and J is TRBJ1-1; unclear D gene. Germline values: CDR1 KGHSH, CDR2 LQKENI. The CDR3 loop spans 13 amino acids. The CDR3 loop reads CASSTSMNTEAFF. Here the CDR3 DNA reads TGTGCCAGCTCAACCAGTATGAACACTGAAGCTTTCTTC.

On this clone itself: Other DNA sequences in this specimen translate into the identical CDR3. The CDR3 region is CASSIGTANYGYTF. The CDR3, as DNA: TGTGCCAGTAGTATAGGCACGGCTAACTATGGCTACACCTTC. The chain uses TRBV19 and TRBJ1-2, with D uncertain. V was shortened by 1 base and J by 0 bases, with 6 bases between the two germline ends. CDR1 is LNHDA, CDR2 SQIVND, per germline (reference sequence). This CDR3 region has 14 residues.

This chain connects TRBV19 to TRBJ2-7; tentatively, D is TRBD2 (5 bases). CDR1 is LNHDA and CDR2 is SQIVND in the germline V gene (reference sequence). This CDR3 spans 14 amino acids. V was clipped by 2 bases and J by 3 bases, with 11 bases between them. The CDR3, as DNA: TGTGCCAGTAGTATAAGAGGGCAAGGCTACGAGCAGTACTTC. Its protein is CASSIRGQGYEQYF.

V usage is TRBV18 and J usage is TRBJ2-2, with D possibly TRBD2 on 5 matching bases. Germline V CDR1 and CDR2: KGHSH, LQKENI. V was trimmed by 2 bases and J by 6 bases, leaving 16 bases between them. The CDR3 runs to 16 residues. The CDR3 sequence: CASSPTRGRGSGELFF. In DNA, the CDR3 is TGTGCCAGCTCACCAACGAGAGGGAGAGGGTCCGGGGAGCTGTTTTTT. The full variable domain, completed using reference TRBV18 and TRBJ2-2, is NAGVMQNPRHLVRRRGQEARLRCSPMKGHSHVYWYRQLPEEGLKFMVYLQKENIIDESGMPKERFSAEFPKEGPSILRIQQVVRGDSAAYFCASSPTRGRGSGELFFGEGSRLTVL.

This clone was counted only a few times. The J gene is TRBJ2-5, the V gene TRBV4-1; 11 bases line up with TRBD2. Germline-derived CDR1 and CDR2 are MGHRA and YSYEKL. The CDR3 extends over 15 amino acids. The junction had 0 bases not matched to a gene; V was cut back by 1 base and J by 2 bases. The DNA for the CDR3 is TGCGCCAGCAGCCAAGGGACTAGCGGGCAAGAGACCCAGTACTTC. The encoded protein is CASSQGTSGQETQYF.